The following is a T cell receptor beta chain sequence with its context. Its antigen remains unknown. This record belongs to a study of T cell responses to AZD1222 COVID-19 vaccine. Points from the study as a whole: Clonal diversity may have been underestimated in mostly white British donors. Every sample of the repertoires postdated the peak T cell response. Elevations in Spike-specific TCR breadth and depth followed administration of two AZD1222 doses.

Profiled with immunoSEQ multiplex PCR; TCRdb holds only in-frame clones, not every one. The sample lists about 120,000 clones; 81% were seen once. The CDR3 covers 15 residues. Losses at the gene ends were 3 bases for V and 7 bases for J; bases not matched to a gene: 10. Per the germline V gene, CDR1 is SGDLS and CDR2 is YYNGEE. Sequences were derived from peripheral blood, sampled on day 0 of AZD1222 vaccination. The chain combines TRBV9 with TRBJ2-7; 10 positions agree with TRBD2. The receptor's source is an adult in good health. The CDR3 region is CASSEGRLAGGEQYF. CDR3 coding DNA: TGTGCCAGCAGCGAGGGGCGGTTAGCGGGAGGTGAGCAGTACTTC.